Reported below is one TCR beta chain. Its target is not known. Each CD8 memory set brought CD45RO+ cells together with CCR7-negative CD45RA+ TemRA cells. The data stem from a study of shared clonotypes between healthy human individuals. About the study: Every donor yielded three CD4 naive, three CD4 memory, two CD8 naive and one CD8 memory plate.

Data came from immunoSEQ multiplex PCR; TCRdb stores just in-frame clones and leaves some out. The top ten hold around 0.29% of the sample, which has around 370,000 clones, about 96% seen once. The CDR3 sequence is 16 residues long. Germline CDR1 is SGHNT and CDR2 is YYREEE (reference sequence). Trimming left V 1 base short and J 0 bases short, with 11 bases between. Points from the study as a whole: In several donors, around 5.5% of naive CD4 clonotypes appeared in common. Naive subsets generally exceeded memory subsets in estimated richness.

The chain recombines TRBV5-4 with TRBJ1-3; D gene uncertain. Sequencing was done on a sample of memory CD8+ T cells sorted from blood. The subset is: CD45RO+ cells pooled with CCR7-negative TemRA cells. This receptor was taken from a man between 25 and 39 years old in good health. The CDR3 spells CASSLSAGISGNTIYF. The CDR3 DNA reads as TGTGCCAGCAGCTTGAGTGCCGGCATCTCTGGAAACACCATATATTTT.